The 11 T cell receptor beta chains below were found in one sample sequenced in a study of blood T cell repertoires in COVID-19. This table comes from immunoSEQ multiplex PCR, and its TCRdb copy is limited to in-frame clones, with some not included. The profile shows fewer than 100,000 clones, approximately 92% of them singletons. Material: peripheral blood. These receptor sequences come from a woman aged 80 or over with acute or convalescent COVID-19.

The genes are TRBV6-2 or TRBV6-3 and TRBJ1-6; 7 bases are a match to TRBD1. Germline V gene data show CDR1 as MNHEY and CDR2 as SVGEGT. The CDR3 extends over 15 amino acids. The V and J ends lost 0 bases and 8 bases, in that order; junction bases with no gene match: 4. The CDR3 sequence: CASSYSSRGDSPLHF. The CDR3 nucleotides read TGTGCCAGCAGTTACTCGAGCAGGGGGGATTCACCCCTCCACTTT.

The rearrangement links TRBV19 to TRBJ2-3; the D gene is possibly TRBD2 (6 bases). Trimming left V 8 bases short and J 3 bases short, with 15 bases between. The CDR3 contains 14 residues. The germline gives CDR1 LNHDA, CDR2 SQIVND (reference sequence). CDR3 in DNA: TGTGCCAGTTCGGCGGGGTCAGGGACAGATACGCAGTATTTT. Residues: CASSAGSGTDTQYF.

This clone has just one count. J is TRBJ2-2 and V is TRBV5-1; 7 nucleotides match TRBD1. Germline V gene sequence: CDR1 SGHRS, CDR2 YFSETQ. The CDR3 extends over 15 amino acids. With 8 bases clipped from V and 0 bases from J, the junction kept 7 bases outside the gene matches. CDR3 bases: TGCGCCAGTCGAGCCGGGACAGCGAACACCGGGGAGCTGTTTTTT. It encodes CASRAGTANTGELFF.

The rearrangement joins TRBV28 to TRBJ1-5; TRBD1 matches 9 bases. The J segment lost 5 bases and the V segment lost 8 bases, leaving 1 base of the junction unmatched. Germline V lookup: CDR1 MDHEN, CDR2 SYDVKM. The CDR3 is made up of 12 amino acids. The CDR3 DNA is TGTGCCAGCTGGACAGGGGATCAGCCCCAGCATTTT. This codes for CASWTGDQPQHF. The full variable domain, with the rest looked up from reference TRBV28 and TRBJ1-5, is DVKVTQSSRYLVKRTGEKVFLECVQDMDHENMFWYRQDPGLGLRLIYFSYDVKMKEKGDIPEGYSVSREKKERFSLILESASTNQTSMYLCASWTGDQPQHFGDGTRLSIL.

The chain has TRBV4-3 and TRBJ1-3, with TRBD1 as a possible D gene (6 bases). V was trimmed by 2 bases and J by 0 bases, leaving 11 bases between them. The germline gives CDR1 LGHNA, CDR2 YSLEER. CDR3 length: 16 amino acids. Here the CDR3 reads CASSQRQASSGNTIYF. CDR3 nucleotide sequence: TGCGCCAGCAGCCAAAGACAGGCCAGCTCTGGAAACACCATATATTTT.

The sample holds one count of this clone. The rearrangement joins TRBV28 to TRBJ2-1, with 7 bases that match TRBD2. In germline, CDR1 is MDHEN, CDR2 SYDVKM. CDR3 size: 11 residues. Germline trimming cut 6 bases from V and 10 bases from J; bases unmatched to any gene: 3. CDR3: CASRGLIEQFF. CDR3 coding DNA: TGTGCCAGCAGGGGACTAATAGAGCAGTTCTTC.

The genes are TRBV3-1 (or the pseudogene TRBV3-2) and TRBJ2-3, with TRBD2 identical over 11 bases. Trimming at V came to 1 base and at J to 4 bases, leaving 1 base not matched to a gene. CDR1 and CDR2 from the germline V gene are LGHDT and YNNKEL (reference sequence). The CDR3 has 15 residues. CDR3 loop: CASSQASGRSDTQYF. The CDR3 nucleotides are TGTGCCAGCAGCCAAGCTAGCGGGAGGTCAGATACGCAGTATTTT.

The chain has TRBV18 and TRBJ1-2; 7 bases match TRBD1. From germline, CDR1 is KGHSH and CDR2 LQKENI. The junction had 9 bases not matched to a gene; V was cut back by 6 bases and J by 5 bases. The CDR3 spans 14 residues. CDR3 sequence: CASSLDRDAYGYTF. DNA for the CDR3: TGTGCCAGCTCCCTCGACAGGGATGCATATGGCTACACCTTC.

This chain joins TRBV4-1 and TRBJ2-2; a weak D match, TRBD1 (6 bases). The length of the CDR3 is 16 residues. V shed 2 bases and J shed 3 bases, with 13 bases lying between them. Germline V gene sequence: CDR1 MGHRA, CDR2 YSYEKL. The CDR3 bases are TGCGCCAGCAGCCAACCCGCATCAGGGGACACCGGGGAGCTGTTTTTT. The encoded protein is CASSQPASGDTGELFF.

This chain connects TRBV6-6 to TRBJ2-1; 8 bases match TRBD2. V shed 5 bases, J shed 5 bases, and the junction held 8 bases outside the gene matches. Germline values: CDR1 MNHNY, CDR2 SVGAGI (reference sequence). The CDR3 is 15 residues long. The CDR3 bases are TGTGCCAGCAGTAAGTTTGGACTAGCTAACAATGAGCAGTTCTTC. It yields the protein CASSKFGLANNEQFF.

This chain joins TRBV6-2 or TRBV6-3 and TRBJ1-1; D unclear. Trimming shortened V by 6 bases and J by 4 bases, and 15 bases separated the two germline ends. This CDR3 has 14 amino acids. CDR1 is MNHEY, CDR2 SVGEGT, per germline. The CDR3 reads CASSNTPSGTEAFF. The CDR3 region has the DNA TGTGCCAGCAGCAACACCCCATCTGGCACTGAAGCTTTCTTT.